This section outlines one T cell receptor (beta chain) sequence together with its context. The data originate from a study of blood T cell repertoires in COVID-19. Looking at the study overall: Italy, Spain and the United States were the sources of the convalescent and acute COVID-19 samples. PBMCs, B-cell-depleted T cells, or T cells were the source of the cDNA or gDNA that made up the material.

In the original processing: Amplified reference gene primers provided the basis for estimating nucleated cell counts. TCRdb keeps only in-frame clones here, not all; method: immunoSEQ multiplex PCR. The D gene and trimming were derived from the DNA, and the V and J assignments and clone size from that table. This sample has 140,000 or so clones, with approximately 89% found just once. V was pared by 2 bases and J by 6 bases, with 14 bases of the junction left unmatched. Per the germline V gene, CDR1 is MNHEY and CDR2 is SMNVEV (reference sequence). This CDR3 is 17 amino acids long. The receptor comes from a human donor in a cohort sampled during active COVID-19. The chain combines TRBV27 with TRBJ2-7, with TRBD1 matching 9 bases. What was sequenced was peripheral blood. The CDR3: CASSLTWTGESLGEQYF. CDR3 coding DNA: TGTGCCAGCAGTTTAACGTGGACAGGGGAATCGCTAGGCGAGCAGTACTTC.